These 5 T cell receptor beta chains originate from one sample sequenced in a study of cytomegalovirus exposure and HLA in healthy donors (dated by TCRdb to about 2017). Libraries were built with the immunoSEQ multiplex PCR assay. For the multiplex PCR, a mixture combining 60 forward primers for TCR Vbeta segments and 13 reverse primers for TCR Jbeta segments was used. TCRdb retrieved this table from immuneACCESS and kept in-frame rearrangements only. Not all clones are present; in checked studies, unresolved V genes account for under half, and no reason is known for the remainder. The sample profile shows about 130,000 clones; 77% of them were found once. The ten biggest clones cover 4% to 5% of the sample. Sequenced material: PBMCs. The receptors stem from a male donor in good health and CMV-seropositive.

The chain is built from TRBV7-9 and TRBJ2-2; 7 bases fit TRBD2. V dropped 1 base and J dropped 4; count of bases not matched to a gene: 3. CDR3 length equals 15 residues. Germline loops: CDR1 SEHNR, CDR2 FQNEAQ (reference sequence). CDR3 nucleotides: TGTGCCAGCAGCTTAGGACTAGCCTTCACCGGGGAGCTGTTTTTT. Its protein product is CASSLGLAFTGELFF.

As concerns this clone: Compared with germline, one end of the junction differs, possibly owing to a read error. V usage is TRBV6-1 and J usage is TRBJ2-4; 7 bases map to TRBD1. Germline assignment: CDR1 MNHNS and CDR2 SASEGT. This CDR3 has 17 residues. CDR3 nucleotide sequence: TGTGCCAGCAGTGATCCGACAGGGCGATTAGCCAAAAACAGTCAGTACTTC. As protein: CASSDPTGRLAKNSQYF.

The V and J genes are TRBV6-5 and TRBJ2-7, with 7 bases fitting TRBD2. Germline loops: CDR1 MNHEY, CDR2 SVGAGI. The CDR3 contains 13 residues. V lost 7 bases, J lost 6 bases, and 9 bases stayed unmatched. CDR3 nucleotides: TGTGCCAGCAATAGACTAGCTCAGACCGAGCAGTACTTC. It translates to CASNRLAQTEQYF.

The V and J genes are TRBV28 and TRBJ2-7, with D possibly matching TRBD2 (6 bases). CDR1 is MDHEN and CDR2 is SYDVKM in the germline V gene. The CDR3 extends over 16 amino acids. V lost 5 bases to trimming and J lost 0 bases, with 17 bases between them. The CDR3 here is CASSPGGWESSYEQYF. CDR3 nucleotides: TGTGCCAGCAGTCCCGGAGGGTGGGAGAGCTCCTACGAGCAGTACTTC.

Notes on this clone: This same CDR3 is encoded by further DNA sequences in the sample. V and J are TRBV27 and TRBJ2-7; 7 bases are a match to TRBD1. This CDR3 has 14 residues. The V segment lost 7 bases and the J segment 0 bases; nucleotides outside the gene matches: 6. CDR1 is MNHEY, CDR2 SMNVEV, per germline (reference sequence). In DNA form, the CDR3 reads TGTGCCAGCACCCTGACAGGGAGCTCCTACGAGCAGTACTTC. This sequence encodes CASTLTGSSYEQYF.